The 2 T cell receptor beta chains reported below all come from one sample, sequenced in a study of cytomegalovirus exposure and HLA in healthy donors. The PCR was carried out with 60 Vbeta primers and 13 Jbeta primers. Generated by immunoSEQ multiplex PCR, the TCRdb table keeps only in-frame clones and is missing some. The sample consists of some 100,000 clones, over 60% of them appearing once. Material for sequencing was PBMCs. All receptors come from a woman aged 35 to 49 in good health and CMV-seropositive.

This clone was found many times. This rearrangement joins TRBV6-5 to TRBJ1-1; D is uncertain. This CDR3 has 14 residues. Per germline, CDR1 MNHEY and CDR2 SVGAGI. V lost 6 bases to trimming and J lost 1 base, with 12 bases between them. The CDR3 loop is CASSSQSPNTEAFF. In DNA, the CDR3 is TGTGCCAGCAGCTCACAGAGTCCGAACACTGAAGCTTTCTTT.

The chain has TRBV5-1 and TRBJ1-3, with 7 bases lining up with TRBD1. The trim removed 2 bases at V and 7 bases at J, leaving 9 bases unmatched. CDR3 size: 15 residues. Germline CDR1 and CDR2: SGHRS and YFSETQ. CDR3 protein: CASSLEISQGNTIYF. CDR3 bases: TGCGCCAGCAGCTTAGAAATATCACAGGGGAACACCATATATTTT.